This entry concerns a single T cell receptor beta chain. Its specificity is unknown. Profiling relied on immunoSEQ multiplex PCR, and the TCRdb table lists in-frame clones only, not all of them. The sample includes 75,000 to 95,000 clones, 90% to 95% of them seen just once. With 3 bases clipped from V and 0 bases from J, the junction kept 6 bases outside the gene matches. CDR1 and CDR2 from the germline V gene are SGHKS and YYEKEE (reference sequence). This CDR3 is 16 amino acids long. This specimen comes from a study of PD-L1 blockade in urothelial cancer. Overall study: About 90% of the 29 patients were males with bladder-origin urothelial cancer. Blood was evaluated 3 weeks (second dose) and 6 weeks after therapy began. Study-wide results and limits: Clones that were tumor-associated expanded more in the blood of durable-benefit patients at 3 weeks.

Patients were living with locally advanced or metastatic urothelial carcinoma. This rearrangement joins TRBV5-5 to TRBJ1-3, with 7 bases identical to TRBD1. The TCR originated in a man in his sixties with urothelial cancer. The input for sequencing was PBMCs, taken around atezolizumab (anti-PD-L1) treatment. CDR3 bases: TGTGCCAGCAGCTCAAGGGACAGCTACTCTGGAAACACCATATATTTT. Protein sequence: CASSSRDSYSGNTIYF.